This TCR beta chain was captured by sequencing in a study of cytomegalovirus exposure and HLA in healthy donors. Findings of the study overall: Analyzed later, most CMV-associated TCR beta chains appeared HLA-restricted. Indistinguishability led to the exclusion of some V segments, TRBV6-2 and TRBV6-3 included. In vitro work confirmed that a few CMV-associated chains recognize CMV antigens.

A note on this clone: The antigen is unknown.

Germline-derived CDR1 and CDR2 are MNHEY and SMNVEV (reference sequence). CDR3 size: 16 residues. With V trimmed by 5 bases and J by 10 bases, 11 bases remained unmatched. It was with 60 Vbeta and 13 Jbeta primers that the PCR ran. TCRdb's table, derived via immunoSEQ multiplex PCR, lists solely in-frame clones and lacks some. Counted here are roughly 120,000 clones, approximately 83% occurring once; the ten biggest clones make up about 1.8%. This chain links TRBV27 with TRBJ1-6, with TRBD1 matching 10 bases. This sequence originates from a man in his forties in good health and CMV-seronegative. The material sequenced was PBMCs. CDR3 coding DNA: TGTGCCAGCAGTCGGCCCTCCGGACAGGGGGGCTCACCCCTCCACTTT. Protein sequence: CASSRPSGQGGSPLHF.